The next 22 T cell receptor beta chains were all read from a single sample in a study of T-cell reconstitution after alpha-beta-depleted transplantation in children. The TCRbeta library incorporated unique molecular identifiers. TCRdb re-called the PCR reads with MiXCR, one entry per CDR3 protein. Altogether more than 200,000 distinct CDR3 sequences are present, about 25% being singletons, with the ten largest covering approximately 2.5%. The sequenced sample was PBMCs, obtained before TCRalphabeta/CD19-depleted stem cell transplant. These receptors all stem from a girl aged 2 to 9 with Fanconi anemia, due to receive a stem cell transplant.

A note on this clonotype: Without the conserved terminal phenylalanine or tryptophan, this CDR3 likely stems from a read error. CDR3 loop: CSARQETQYC. The CDR3 DNA reads TGCAGTGCAAGACAAGAGACCCAGTACTGC. The chain links TRBV20-1 to TRBJ2-5; no clear D gene. V lost 6 bases to trimming and J lost 2 bases, with 4 bases between them. Germline V CDR1 and CDR2: DFQATT, SNEGSKA (reference sequence). The CDR3 contains 10 residues.

This clonotype was seen only a few times. The rearrangement joins TRBV7-8 to TRBJ2-7, with 12 bases identical to TRBD1. This CDR3 region has 17 residues. Germline V gives CDR1 SGHVS, CDR2 FQNEAQ. After removal of 0 bases from V and 5 bases from J, the junction contained 8 bases not matched to a gene. The chain's CDR3 is CASSLAGQGAQSHEQYF. The CDR3 DNA reads as TGTGCCAGCAGCTTAGCGGGACAGGGGGCGCAAAGCCACGAGCAGTACTTC.

This clonotype was seen a few times. This chain links TRBV7-6 with TRBJ2-1; D might be TRBD2 (5 bases). Trimming removed 3 bases from V and 4 bases from J, with 13 bases in between. The CDR3 loop spans 15 amino acids. The germline CDR1 and CDR2 sequences are SGHVS and FNYEAQ. CDR3 amino acids: CASSFREGAYNEQFF. The CDR3 region has the DNA TGTGCCAGCAGCTTCAGAGAGGGAGCTTACAATGAGCAGTTCTTC.

The J gene is TRBJ2-1, the V gene TRBV5-1; 11 bases are shared with TRBD2. After removal of 6 bases from V and 7 bases from J, the junction contained 9 bases not matched to a gene. This CDR3 has 15 residues. The germline V gene has CDR1 SGHRS and CDR2 YFSETQ. DNA of the CDR3: TGCGCCAGCAAGAGTAGCGGGGGGGCGGGTAATGAGCAGTTCTTC. It yields the protein CASKSSGGAGNEQFF.

The chain joins TRBV5-1 to TRBJ2-3, with TRBD2 matching 8 bases. The V gene end was trimmed by 3 bases and the J gene end by 2 bases; junction bases not matched to a gene: 5. This CDR3 spans 15 amino acids. CDR1 and CDR2 from the germline V gene are SGHRS and YFSETQ. CDR3 DNA: TGCGCCAGCAGCTCAACTAGCGGCAACACAGATACGCAGTATTTT. Translated, it gives CASSSTSGNTDTQYF.

The V and J genes are TRBV24-1 and TRBJ1-6, with TRBD1 as a possible D gene (6 bases). Trimming cost V 0 bases and J 0 bases, with 14 bases left between them. From germline, CDR1 is KGHDR and CDR2 SFDVKD. The CDR3 has 19 amino acids. CDR3 residues: CATSDLETGRSSYNSPLHF. The CDR3 region has the DNA TGTGCCACCAGTGATTTGGAGACAGGCCGGAGCTCCTATAATTCACCCCTCCACTTT.

This clonotype was seen at least ten times. This chain connects TRBV6-5 to TRBJ1-5; D not certain. V lost 7 bases to trimming and J lost 2 bases, with 12 bases between them. The CDR3 runs 14 residues. Germline V gene data show CDR1 as MNHEY and CDR2 as SVGAGI. In nucleotides, the CDR3 is TGTGCCAGCAAACGGGAACGGGGCAATCAGCCCCAGCATTTT. Translated, it gives CASKRERGNQPQHF.

This clonotype was seen at least ten times. The CDR3 DNA reads TGTGCCAGCAGCTTATTAAACGAGCAGTACTTC. Translating gives CASSLLNEQYF. This sequence joins TRBV7-9 and TRBJ2-7; no clear D. The CDR3 totals 11 residues. The ends were cut back, 2 bases at V and 5 bases at J, with 4 bases in the middle. Germline lookup yields CDR1 SEHNR and CDR2 FQNEAQ (reference sequence).

Many counts were recorded for this clonotype. The chain employs TRBV25-1 and TRBJ2-7, with 8 nucleotides matching TRBD2. This CDR3 is 15 amino acids long. Germline-derived CDR1 and CDR2 are MGHDK and SYGVNS. V dropped 8 bases and J dropped 3; count of bases not matched to a gene: 12. The CDR3 protein is CASGRRAGGVYEQYF. CDR3 bases: TGTGCCAGCGGAAGGAGGGCGGGAGGTGTCTACGAGCAGTACTTC.

The chain combines TRBV11-2 with TRBJ2-1; D is perhaps TRBD2 (6 bases). Germline lookup yields CDR1 SGHAT and CDR2 FQNNGV. The CDR3 loop spans 13 amino acids. V lost 1 base, J lost 13 bases, and 14 bases lay in between. This CDR3 reads CASSLGNRDSQFF. The CDR3 coding sequence is TGTGCCAGCAGCTTAGGTAACCGGGACTCCCAGTTCTTC. The full variable domain, completed using reference TRBV11-2 and TRBJ2-1, is EAGVAQSPRYKIIEKRQSVAFWCNPISGHATLYWYQQILGQGPKLLIQFQNNGVVDDSQLPKDRFSAERLKGVDSTLKIQPAKLEDSAVYLCASSLGNRDSQFFGPGTRLTVL.

In this sample, this clonotype turned up many times. The chain uses TRBV12-3 or TRBV12-4 and TRBJ2-1, with no clear D. The CDR3 has 13 residues. The germline V and J ends were trimmed by 7 bases and 6 bases, with 13 bases remaining between them. The CDR3 region is CASTHGFGNEQFF. CDR3 sequence (DNA): TGTGCCAGCACTCATGGGTTTGGCAATGAGCAGTTCTTC.

This clonotype was found many times. V gene TRBV6-2 or TRBV6-3 combines with J gene TRBJ2-5; D not certain. This CDR3 has 10 residues. Germline V gives CDR1 MNHEY, CDR2 SVGEGT. V lost 9 bases to trimming and J lost 5 bases, with 7 bases between them. The CDR3 region is CASRRETQYF. CDR3 in DNA: TGTGCCAGTCGCAGGGAGACCCAGTACTTC.

The chain joins TRBV20-1 to TRBJ2-5; D may be TRBD2 (6 bases). The CDR3 runs to 12 residues. Germline V gene lookup returns CDR1 DFQATT and CDR2 SNEGSKA (reference sequence). Trimming took off 3 bases at V and 4 bases at J, with 9 bases between the two ends. CDR3 region: CSASGGRETQYF. As DNA, the CDR3 is TGCAGTGCTAGTGGGGGGAGAGAGACCCAGTACTTC.

This clonotype was counted a few times. CDR3 sequence: CASSYGTEAFF. The CDR3 DNA reads as TGTGCCAGCAGTTACGGGACTGAAGCTTTCTTT. V gene TRBV6-6 combines with J gene TRBJ1-1; D gene uncertain. The CDR3 has 11 residues. CDR1 and CDR2 (germline): MNHNY, SVGAGI (reference sequence). V lost 2 bases, J lost 5 bases, and 3 bases lay in between.

The CDR3 DNA follows: TGCAGCGTCCCAATCACACCTGCCGGGGACTATGGCTACACCTTC. The encoded protein is CSVPITPAGDYGYTF. This chain connects TRBV29-1 to TRBJ1-2, with unresolved D. From germline, CDR1 is SQVTM and CDR2 ANQGSEA. Trimming cost V 6 bases and J 3 bases, with 20 bases left between them. CDR3 length: 15 residues. The full variable domain, with the rest looked up from reference TRBV29-1 and TRBJ1-2, is SAVISQKPSRDICQRGTSLTIQCQVDSQVTMMFWYRQQPGQSLTLIATANQGSEATYESGFVIDKFPISRPNLTFSTLTVSNMSPEDSSIYLCSVPITPAGDYGYTFGSGTRLTVV.

J is TRBJ2-7 and V is TRBV20-1; 8 bases match TRBD1. There are 13 residues in the CDR3. The V gene's germline CDR1 is DFQATT and CDR2 SNEGSKA (reference sequence). The CDR3 here is CNVQGDSSYEQYF. In DNA, the CDR3 is TGCAACGTACAGGGGGACAGCTCCTACGAGCAGTACTTC.

This clonotype was detected many times. Compared with germline, one end of the junction differs, possibly owing to a read error. CDR3 sequence (DNA): TGCAGCGTTGTTGCGGCCACAGATACGCGGTATTTT. Protein sequence: CSVVAATDTRYF. This chain links TRBV29-1 with TRBJ2-3; D is ambiguous. The CDR3 is 12 residues long. Germline CDR1 reads SQVTM; CDR2 reads ANQGSEA.

The chain joins TRBV15 to TRBJ2-2; D gene uncertain. This CDR3 has 15 residues. Between the trimmed V and J ends, which lost 1 base and 4 bases, there was a span of 10 bases. Germline assignment: CDR1 LNHNV and CDR2 YYDKDF (reference sequence). CDR3 sequence reads: CATSRGGSFTGELFF. The DNA for the CDR3 is TGTGCCACCAGCAGAGGAGGTAGTTTCACCGGGGAGCTGTTTTTT.

This chain uses TRBV7-3 with TRBJ2-6; D is unclear. The CDR3 loop spans 17 amino acids. The V gene lost 0 bases and the J gene lost 0 bases, with 9 bases spanning the gap. CDR1 and CDR2 from the germline V gene are SGHTA and FQGTGA. The CDR3 DNA follows: TGTGCCAGCAGCTTAACGGTTACAACCTCTGGGGCCAACGTCCTGACTTTC. Amino acid sequence: CASSLTVTTSGANVLTF.

This clonotype is a singleton in its sample. A read error may be the cause here, since a much bigger clone is one base away. V and J are TRBV6-1 and TRBJ2-1; the D gene is possibly TRBD2 (5 bases). Germline CDR1 and CDR2: MNHNS and SASEGT. This CDR3 is 11 amino acids long. With 5 bases removed from V and 12 bases from J, the gap between germline ends came to 11 bases. Here the CDR3 reads CASSRDDRQFF. CDR3 coding DNA: TGTGCCAGCAGTCGGGATGATCGGCAGTTCTTC.

The table lists this clonotype with many counts. The V and J genes are TRBV20-1 and TRBJ2-1, with D perhaps matching TRBD1 or TRBD2 (5 bases each). V was cut by 0 bases and J by 2 bases, with 17 bases left in between. CDR1 DFQATT and CDR2 SNEGSKA come from the germline V gene (reference sequence). The CDR3 contains 17 residues. CDR3 amino acids: CSARERGSLGAYNEQFF. CDR3 bases: TGCAGTGCTAGAGAGAGGGGTAGCCTTGGGGCCTACAATGAGCAGTTCTTC.

V usage is TRBV6-5 and J usage is TRBJ2-7; the D gene could be TRBD1 or TRBD2 (6 bases each). The V and J ends lost 2 bases and 1 base respectively, with 12 bases between them. Germline V CDR1 and CDR2: MNHEY, SVGAGI. The CDR3 extends over 15 amino acids. The CDR3 coding sequence is TGTGCCAGCAGTTACGGAGGGGGAGGATCCTACGAGCAGTACTTC. Protein: CASSYGGGGSYEQYF.